This T cell receptor (beta chain) is from a study of cytomegalovirus exposure and HLA in healthy donors. This clone was observed a few times. Vbeta (60) and Jbeta (13) primers were used in the PCR. Clones were sequenced by immunoSEQ multiplex PCR, and TCRdb holds only the in-frame ones, with some missing. Here the sample spans under 250,000 clones, around 73% being singletons. Germline lookup yields CDR1 SGHRS and CDR2 YFSETQ. Trimming removed 2 bases at V and 0 bases at J, with 8 bases between. The CDR3 length is 15 residues. Source material: PBMCs. This sequence was found in a male donor in good health and CMV-seronegative. The J gene is TRBJ1-4, the V gene TRBV5-1; no clear D gene. The CDR3 bases are TGCGCCAGCAGCTTCACCGGAGCAACTAATGAAAAACTGTTTTTT. As protein: CASSFTGATNEKLFF.